This section outlines one T cell receptor (beta chain) sequence together with its context. The CDR3 length is 14 residues. Trimming pared 8 bases from V and 7 bases from J, leaving 17 bases between. Germline V gene lookup returns CDR1 MNHEY and CDR2 SVGAGI. Libraries were prepared by immunoSEQ multiplex PCR; TCRdb keeps only in-frame clonotypes and omits some of them. The data contain a few hundred thousand clones, around 90% of them singletons. The data originate from a study of blood T cell repertoires in COVID-19. The clonotype comes from a man in his fifties or sixties with acute or convalescent COVID-19. Sequencing input: peripheral blood. The chain links TRBV6-5 to TRBJ1-4, with D possibly being TRBD1 (6 bases). CDR3 amino acids: CASGYIQQGEKLFF. CDR3 in DNA: TGTGCCAGCGGATACATTCAACAGGGTGAAAAACTGTTTTTT.